This T cell receptor (beta chain) is from a study of T-cell memory formation after mild COVID-19. Overall study findings and caveats: The study found contracting CD4+ clones mainly in CM and EM and contracting CD8+ clones in EMRA. Certain responding clones were present in pre-infection memory, suggesting participation of cross-reactive memory. Whereas later expanders leaned CD4+, clones contracting day 15 to 85 showed a balanced CD4/CD8 makeup.

A single record per CDR3 protein comes from TCRdb applying MiXCR to the 5' RACE reads. Here the sample spans fewer than 60,000 distinct CDR3 sequences, around 10% being singletons. Germline values: CDR1 SGHTA, CDR2 FQGNSA. The V end was cut by 5 bases, the J end by 9 bases, with 17 bases between. The CDR3 length is 15 residues. Comments on this clonotype: Its antigen is not known.

The rearrangement joins TRBV7-2 to TRBJ1-6; D is undetermined. Sample: PBMCs or a T cell subset sorted from them (not recorded which). This sequence originates from a young man who had mild COVID-19 (a few samples of this study predate the infection). Cell type and time point are not known. The CDR3 region is CASSPEGRAGSPLHF. The CDR3 DNA reads TGTGCCAGCAGCCCCGAGGGAAGGGCGGGTTCACCCCTCCACTTT.